This TCR beta chain was obtained from a study of shared clonotypes between healthy human individuals. Findings of the study overall: Rarefaction analysis demonstrated incomplete sorted-subset sequencing notwithstanding large depth. The authors sampled blood alone, and tissue repertoires likely differ.

TCRdb keeps only in-frame clones here, not all; method: immunoSEQ multiplex PCR. Among over 2 million clones listed, approximately 90% were seen once. In regard to this clone: What it binds is not known.

This CDR3 comprises 14 residues. The junction had 6 bases not matched to a gene; V was cut back by 0 bases and J by 15 bases. Germline CDR1 reads MNHEY; CDR2 reads SMNVEV (reference sequence). The chain carries TRBV27 and TRBJ2-1; 12 nucleotides agree with TRBD2. Sequencing input: naive CD4+ T cells from PBMCs. Sample subset: CD45RA+ positively selected. The clonotype originates from a man aged 18-30 years in good health. Some clones in this sample may be carry-over from other donors' samples. CDR3 sequence (DNA): TGTGCCAGCAGTTTATCGGGGGCTAGCGGGAGGGCGTTCTTC. Amino acids: CASSLSGASGRAFF.